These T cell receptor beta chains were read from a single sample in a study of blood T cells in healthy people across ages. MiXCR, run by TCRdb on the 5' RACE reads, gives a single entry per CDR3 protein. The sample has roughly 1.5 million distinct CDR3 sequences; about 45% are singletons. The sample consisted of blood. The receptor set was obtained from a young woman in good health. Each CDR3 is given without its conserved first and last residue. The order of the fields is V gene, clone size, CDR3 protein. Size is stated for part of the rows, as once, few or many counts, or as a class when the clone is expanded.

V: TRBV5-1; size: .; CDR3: ASSTSGDSYNEQY
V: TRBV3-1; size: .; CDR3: ASSRTSGGKADTQY
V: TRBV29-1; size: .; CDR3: SVATGIEQY
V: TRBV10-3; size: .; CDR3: AISDRAYGYT
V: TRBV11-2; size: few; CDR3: ASSFRDRGPLDTQY
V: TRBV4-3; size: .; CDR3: ASSQNFGGTTMGGTDTQY
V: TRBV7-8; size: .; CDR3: ASSFSRGDTEAF
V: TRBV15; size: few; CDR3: ATSSSGQGYNEQF
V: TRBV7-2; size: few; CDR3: ASSAGQGRTEAF
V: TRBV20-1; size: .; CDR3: SAYQENQY